These 30 T cell receptor beta chains were all obtained from the same sample, sequenced in a study of shared clonotypes between healthy human individuals. The repertoire was sequenced with immunoSEQ multiplex PCR; TCRdb's copy has only in-frame clones and lacks some. The sample has approximately 1,500,000 clones; roughly 97% are singletons. The sequencing input was naive CD4+ T cells sorted from blood. Documented subset: CD45RA+ positively selected. These receptors all stem from a man aged 25 to 40 in good health.

The chain carries TRBV5-1 and TRBJ2-7, with no clear D. V lost 6 bases to trimming and J lost 0 bases, with 13 bases between them. The CDR3 extends over 14 amino acids. Germline lookup yields CDR1 SGHRS and CDR2 YFSETQ. The CDR3 DNA is TGCGCCAGCAAAGTCCTCTTCAGCTCCTACGAGCAGTACTTC. This gives the protein CASKVLFSSYEQYF.

The V call is TRBV7-2, the J call TRBJ2-4, with D hard to call. V was shortened by 8 bases and J by 4 bases, with 21 bases between the two germline ends. In germline, CDR1 is SGHTA, CDR2 FQGNSA. CDR3 size: 16 residues. CDR3 in amino acids: CASQLSTRFGKNIQYF. The CDR3 coding sequence is TGTGCCAGCCAACTATCGACCCGGTTTGGAAAAAACATTCAGTACTTC.

The rearrangement uses TRBV7-2 and TRBJ2-7; a possible D gene is TRBD2 (6 bases). This CDR3 is built from 15 residues. Germline loops: CDR1 SGHTA, CDR2 FQGNSA. V was cut by 5 bases and J by 4 bases, with 18 bases left in between. The CDR3 DNA is TGTGCCAGCAGCCGCCGCGGGGCGGAGGGTTACGAGCAGTACTTC. Translation gives CASSRRGAEGYEQYF.

The chain is built from TRBV10-1 and TRBJ2-6; D remains unclear. Trimming pared 3 bases from V and 0 bases from J, leaving 6 bases between. Germline values: CDR1 WNHNN, CDR2 SYGVQD (reference sequence). The CDR3 consists of 15 residues. CDR3 DNA sequence: TGCGCCAGCAGTGAAAGGAACTCTGGGGCCAACGTCCTGACTTTC. This sequence encodes CASSERNSGANVLTF.

The chain couples TRBV10-3 to TRBJ2-1; the D gene is possibly TRBD2 (5 bases). In germline, CDR1 is ENHRY, CDR2 SYGVKD. CDR3 size: 12 residues. With 2 bases removed from V and 9 bases from J, the gap between germline ends came to 8 bases. The CDR3 region has the DNA TGTGCCATCAGTGAGACCGGACTTGAGCAGTTCTTC. This codes for CAISETGLEQFF.

J is TRBJ2-1 and V is TRBV6-1; TRBD1 aligns across 8 bases. The CDR3 covers 19 residues. Per germline, CDR1 MNHNS and CDR2 SASEGT. J was trimmed by 7 bases and V by 2 bases; bases with no gene match: 19. The CDR3 loop is CASSERGNQGANRFNEQFF. CDR3 nucleotide sequence: TGTGCCAGCAGTGAAAGGGGTAACCAGGGGGCAAACCGTTTTAATGAGCAGTTCTTC.

V and J are TRBV10-3 and TRBJ2-2, with D possibly being TRBD2 (6 bases). The CDR3 is 14 residues long. V lost 10 bases, J lost 5 bases, and 17 bases lay in between. Germline assignment: CDR1 ENHRY and CDR2 SYGVKD. In DNA form, the CDR3 reads TGTGCCACCTCCCGCGGGGAGTGGACCGGGGAGCTGTTTTTT. Amino acids: CATSRGEWTGELFF.

The chain employs TRBV5-1 and TRBJ2-5; D is possibly TRBD1 (5 bases). Matching the DNA end better, TRBJ2-7 makes the J call doubtful. The CDR3 extends over 14 amino acids. Per the germline V gene, CDR1 is SGHRS and CDR2 is YFSETQ. CDR3: CASSRGRESYEQYF. CDR3 sequence (DNA): TGCGCCAGCAGCCGTGGCAGGGAATCGTACGAGCAGTACTTC.

This chain connects TRBV5-1 to TRBJ2-7; D remains ambiguous. Germline CDR1 is SGHRS and CDR2 is YFSETQ. V lost 2 bases to trimming and J lost 0 bases, with 6 bases between them. The CDR3 spans 13 residues. Here the CDR3 reads CASSLDVSYEQYF. CDR3 nucleotide sequence: TGCGCCAGCAGCTTAGACGTCTCCTACGAGCAGTACTTC.

Points on this clone: This CDR3 is also generated by other DNA sequences in the sample. The chain is built from TRBV6-1 and TRBJ1-5, with D unclear. Trimming removed 0 bases at V and 3 bases at J, with 12 bases between. CDR1 is MNHNS and CDR2 is SASEGT in the germline V gene. CDR3 length equals 16 residues. CDR3 loop: CASSEAGGIFNQPQHF. CDR3 bases: TGTGCCAGCAGTGAAGCGGGCGGGATTTTCAATCAGCCCCAGCATTTT.

This clone was seen once. This rearrangement joins TRBV27 to TRBJ2-6; a possible D gene is TRBD2 (5 bases). Between the trimmed V and J ends, which lost 5 bases and 0 bases, there was a span of 8 bases. This CDR3 contains 15 residues. Germline V CDR1 and CDR2: MNHEY, SMNVEV (reference sequence). The CDR3 sequence is CASSRLLSGANVLTF. As DNA, the CDR3 is TGTGCCAGCAGTCGACTACTCTCTGGGGCCAACGTCCTGACTTTC.

V usage is TRBV7-2 and J usage is TRBJ2-2; tentatively, D is TRBD2 (5 bases). The CDR3 is 15 amino acids. Germline V gene data show CDR1 as SGHTA and CDR2 as FQGNSA. The germline V and J ends were trimmed by 4 bases and 3 bases, with 12 bases remaining between them. The CDR3 nucleotides are TGTGCCAGCAGCTCCCAAGGAGGATACACCGGGGAGCTGTTTTTT. Protein: CASSSQGGYTGELFF.

The genes are TRBV15 and TRBJ2-2; TRBD2 aligns across 9 bases. Germline V gene lookup returns CDR1 LNHNV and CDR2 YYDKDF (reference sequence). The CDR3 is 17 residues long. V lost 0 bases, J lost 6 bases, and 8 bases stayed unmatched. This CDR3 reads CATSRDGLAGIAGELFF. CDR3 bases: TGTGCCACCAGCAGAGATGGGCTAGCGGGAATAGCCGGGGAGCTGTTTTTT.

The CDR3: CASSQELGRINQPQHF. CDR3 in DNA: TGCGCCAGCAGCCAGGAATTGGGACGGATAAATCAGCCCCAGCATTTT. This chain links TRBV4-1 with TRBJ1-5; D perhaps matches TRBD1 (5 bases). CDR1 is MGHRA, CDR2 YSYEKL, per germline. The length of the CDR3 is 16 residues. Trimming cost V 3 bases and J 4 bases, with 16 bases left between them.

DNA for the CDR3: TGTGCCAGCAGGATAGGGCAGGCCCCCTATGGCTACACCTTC. It encodes CASRIGQAPYGYTF. This sequence joins TRBV28 and TRBJ1-2; no firm D call. Germline V gives CDR1 MDHEN, CDR2 SYDVKM. The CDR3 consists of 14 residues. Deletions cut 6 bases from V and 4 bases from J, with 15 bases between.

The chain links TRBV9 to TRBJ2-1, with unresolved D. CDR1 and CDR2 from the germline V gene are SGDLS and YYNGEE. V shed 0 bases and J shed 6 bases, with 13 bases lying between them. This CDR3 comprises 15 residues. CDR3 in amino acids: CASSVAASGGNEQFF. The CDR3 DNA follows: TGTGCCAGCAGCGTAGCAGCATCAGGTGGCAATGAGCAGTTCTTC.

On this clone itself: The identical CDR3 is also encoded by other nucleotide sequences in the sample. This chain uses TRBV9 with TRBJ2-7; perhaps TRBD2 as D (5 bases). The CDR3 has 15 amino acids. With 0 bases removed from V and 0 bases from J, the gap between germline ends came to 10 bases. The germline V gene has CDR1 SGDLS and CDR2 YYNGEE. CDR3 sequence: CASSVGADSSYEQYF. DNA for the CDR3: TGTGCCAGCAGCGTAGGAGCGGATAGCTCCTACGAGCAGTACTTC.

The chain joins TRBV5-4 to TRBJ1-1; 7 nucleotides match TRBD1. This CDR3 contains 15 residues. The germline V gene has CDR1 SGHNT and CDR2 YYREEE (reference sequence). Trimming took 2 bases from V and 4 from J; bases not matched to a gene: 8. Here the CDR3 reads CASSFQLTGLTEAFF. The CDR3 DNA is TGTGCCAGCAGCTTCCAGCTGACAGGGCTCACTGAAGCTTTCTTT.

The chain joins TRBV5-4 to TRBJ2-7, with 13 positions matching TRBD2. Losses at the gene ends were 4 bases for V and 4 bases for J; bases not matched to a gene: 8. The CDR3 contains 16 residues. CDR1 is SGHNT and CDR2 is YYREEE in the germline V gene (reference sequence). The CDR3: CASSPGLAGSRYEQYF. The CDR3 region has the DNA TGTGCCAGCAGCCCGGGACTAGCGGGAAGTAGGTACGAGCAGTACTTC.

The J gene is TRBJ2-7, the V gene TRBV10-3; 8 bases are shared with TRBD2. V lost 0 bases to trimming and J lost 2 bases; unmatched junction nucleotides: 3. The CDR3 sequence is 15 residues long. Germline V CDR1 and CDR2: ENHRY, SYGVKD. CDR3 region: CAISESGTRAYEQYF. CDR3 DNA sequence: TGTGCCATCAGTGAGTCTGGGACTAGGGCCTACGAGCAGTACTTC.

The chain is built from TRBV7-2 and TRBJ1-1; D remains unclear. Germline V CDR1 and CDR2: SGHTA, FQGNSA. Deletions cut 4 bases from V and 1 base from J, with 16 bases between. The CDR3 totals 16 residues. CDR3 amino acids: CASSSITKLANTEAFF. The CDR3, as DNA: TGTGCCAGCAGCTCAATTACGAAGCTCGCGAACACTGAAGCTTTCTTT.

The chain joins TRBV7-9 to TRBJ1-2; D might be TRBD1 (5 bases). Trimming cost V 1 base and J 1 base, with 10 bases left between them. The CDR3 contains 15 residues. The germline CDR1 and CDR2 sequences are SEHNR and FQNEAQ (reference sequence). This CDR3 reads CASSLGGASNYGYTF. DNA of the CDR3: TGTGCCAGCAGCTTAGGAGGGGCCAGTAACTATGGCTACACCTTC.

The CDR3 loop reads CSVIQGSNTEAFF. Here the CDR3 DNA reads TGCAGCGTTATACAGGGGAGTAACACTGAAGCTTTCTTT. The chain is built from TRBV29-1 and TRBJ1-1; 7 positions agree with TRBD1. This CDR3 comprises 13 residues. The ends lost 5 bases at V and 2 bases at J; junction bases unmatched: 5. Germline CDR1 and CDR2: SQVTM and ANQGSEA.

The J gene is TRBJ2-7, the V gene TRBV30; D call uncertain. CDR1 and CDR2 (germline): GTSNPN, SVGIG (reference sequence). V was pared by 3 bases and J by 0 bases, with 3 bases between. The CDR3 runs 11 residues. DNA for the CDR3: TGTGCCTGGAGGATCTCCTACGAGCAGTACTTC. This encodes CAWRISYEQYF.

V and J are TRBV18 and TRBJ2-2; TRBD1 is a possible D gene (5 bases). The germline V gene encodes CDR1 KGHSH and CDR2 LQKENI. This CDR3 has 17 residues. V was clipped by 2 bases and J by 0 bases, with 13 bases between them. CDR3 DNA sequence: TGTGCCAGCTCACCAGGATGGCAGGGATCGAACACCGGGGAGCTGTTTTTT. It is translated as CASSPGWQGSNTGELFF.

As to this clone: Other DNA variants within this sample encode the same CDR3. The V gene is TRBV5-1, the J gene TRBJ2-3; D not resolved. Germline V gives CDR1 SGHRS, CDR2 YFSETQ. Trimming stripped 0 bases from V and 6 bases from J, with 8 bases between. The CDR3 loop spans 13 amino acids. The CDR3 DNA is TGCGCCAGCAGCTTGGCTGGACGGGATACGCAGTATTTT. Its translation is CASSLAGRDTQYF. Based on the CDR3 plus reference TRBV5-1 and TRBJ2-3, the full variable domain is KAGVTQTPRYLIKTRGQQVTLSCSPISGHRSVSWYQQTPGQGLQFLFEYFSETQRNKGNFPGRFSGRQFSNSRSEMNVSTLELGDSALYLCASSLAGRDTQYFGPGTRLTVL.

V gene TRBV7-2 combines with J gene TRBJ2-3; 10 positions agree with TRBD2. Germline V gene lookup returns CDR1 SGHTA and CDR2 FQGNSA. This CDR3 contains 14 residues. Trimming at V came to 5 bases and at J to 4 bases, leaving 3 bases not matched to a gene. CDR3 residues: CASSLGTSADTQYF. DNA for the CDR3: TGTGCCAGCAGCCTAGGGACTAGCGCAGATACGCAGTATTTT.

V is TRBV5-6 and J is TRBJ1-5, with 8 positions matching TRBD1. V lost 3 bases to trimming and J lost 9 bases; unmatched junction nucleotides: 8. The CDR3 consists of 14 residues. The germline gives CDR1 SGHDT, CDR2 YYEEEE. CDR3 sequence reads: CASSSDREGPPQHF. DNA of the CDR3: TGTGCCAGCAGCTCGGACAGGGAAGGGCCGCCCCAGCATTTT. Together with reference TRBV5-6 and TRBJ1-5, the CDR3 gives the full variable domain: DAGVTQSPTHLIKTRGQQVTLRCSPKSGHDTVSWYQQALGQGPQFIFQYYEEEERQRGNFPDRFSGHQFPNYSSELNVNALLLGDSALYLCASSSDREGPPQHFGDGTRLSIL.

This clone was detected a few times. The gene calls are TRBV5-4 and TRBJ2-1; no firm D call. Trimming cost V 4 bases and J 0 bases, with 5 bases left between them. The germline CDR1 and CDR2 sequences are SGHNT and YYREEE (reference sequence). The CDR3 sequence is 13 residues long. For the CDR3, the DNA is TGTGCCAGCAGCCCGAGCTCCTACAATGAGCAGTTCTTC. Amino acids: CASSPSSYNEQFF.

This chain joins TRBV11-2 and TRBJ2-7; the D call may be TRBD1 or TRBD2 (5 bases each). The CDR3 extends over 16 amino acids. Looked up from germline, CDR1 is SGHAT and CDR2 is FQNNGV. The V and J ends lost 5 bases and 0 bases respectively, with 17 bases between them. CDR3 sequence reads: CASSPPGSGSSYEQYF. CDR3 sequence (DNA): TGTGCCAGCAGCCCGCCAGGGAGCGGAAGCTCCTACGAGCAGTACTTC.